The 12 T cell receptor beta chains below all came from one sample that was sequenced in a study of blood T cells in healthy people across ages. Together with a sample-barcoded 5' primer, a J-beta primer mix was included in a second PCR lasting about 7 to 11 cycles. TCRdb fed the 5' RACE reads into MiXCR, producing one record per CDR3 protein. Among approximately 2,000,000 distinct CDR3 sequences listed, about 39% were seen once. What was sequenced was blood. These TCRs come from a human donor in good health.

The genes are TRBV11-2 and TRBJ2-7; 10 bases are a match to TRBD1. Germline V CDR1 and CDR2: SGHAT, FQNNGV. V gave up 6 bases and J gave up 3 bases; unmatched junction bases: 8. The CDR3 loop spans 15 amino acids. Here the CDR3 reads CASRNYRDRGYEQYF. DNA for the CDR3: TGTGCCAGCAGGAATTACCGGGACAGGGGCTACGAGCAGTACTTC. Drawing the rest from reference TRBV11-2 and TRBJ2-7, the complete variable domain is EAGVAQSPRYKIIEKRQSVAFWCNPISGHATLYWYQQILGQGPKLLIQFQNNGVVDDSQLPKDRFSAERLKGVDSTLKIQPAKLEDSAVYLCASRNYRDRGYEQYFGPGTRLTVT.

The CDR3 region has the DNA TGTGCCAGCAGCCGCCCACGGCATACGCAGTATTTT. Amino acids: CASSRPRHTQYF. The rearrangement links TRBV7-9 to TRBJ2-3, with D unresolved. The CDR3 is 12 amino acids. V gave up 5 bases and J gave up 7 bases, with 10 bases separating them. The V gene's germline CDR1 is SEHNR and CDR2 FQNEAQ (reference sequence).

This clonotype occurred a few times. The chain carries TRBV5-1 and TRBJ2-4; 10 bases map to TRBD2. The assigned J gene may be wrong: the sequence end matches TRBJ2-7 better. The CDR3 length is 18 residues. The germline V gene has CDR1 SGHRS and CDR2 YFSETQ. CDR3 protein: CASSSSGVAGGRLDEQYF. DNA for the CDR3: TGCGCCAGCAGCTCCTCCGGGGTAGCGGGGGGTAGGCTGGACGAGCAGTACTTC.

There are a few counts of this clonotype. The rearrangement joins TRBV7-9 to TRBJ2-6, with no clear D. The CDR3 is 17 residues long. Germline assignment: CDR1 SEHNR and CDR2 FQNEAQ (reference sequence). V dropped 5 bases and J dropped 0 bases, with 14 bases sitting between them. CDR3 nucleotides: TGTGCCAGCAGCCCCATCCGACTCCACTCTGGGGCCAACGTCCTGACTTTC. This codes for CASSPIRLHSGANVLTF.

This clonotype has at least ten counts. The chain joins TRBV29-1 to TRBJ2-7; D possibly corresponds to TRBD1 (6 bases). V lost 6 bases to trimming and J lost 4 bases, with 16 bases between them. CDR3 length equals 13 residues. Germline-derived CDR1 and CDR2 are SQVTM and ANQGSEA. Here the CDR3 reads CSVTGNPSYEQYF. DNA of the CDR3: TGCAGCGTGACAGGAAACCCCTCGTACGAGCAGTACTTC.

In the case of this clonotype: One end of the junction does not line up with germline, which may come from a read error. This chain connects TRBV5-1 to TRBJ1-2; D remains unclear. The CDR3 loop spans 13 amino acids. From germline, CDR1 is SGHRS and CDR2 YFSETQ. The CDR3 spells CANSLATNYGYTF. DNA for the CDR3: TGCGCCAACAGCTTGGCTACTAACTATGGCTACACCTTC.

J is TRBJ2-3 and V is TRBV24-1; the D call may be TRBD1 or TRBD2 (5 bases each). Trimming took 9 bases from V and 0 from J, leaving 15 bases between them. Germline V gives CDR1 KGHDR, CDR2 SFDVKD. The CDR3 runs 15 residues. This CDR3 is CATVSTEGSTDTQYF. The CDR3 DNA follows: TGTGCCACCGTATCTACCGAGGGGAGCACAGATACGCAGTATTTT.

This clonotype has a handful of counts. The gene calls are TRBV7-3 and TRBJ2-1; 11 nucleotides line up with TRBD2. The CDR3 sequence is 16 residues long. Germline assignment: CDR1 SGHTA and CDR2 FQGTGA. The trim removed 5 bases at V and 0 bases at J, leaving 3 bases unmatched. The CDR3: CASSAGTSGSYNEQFF. The CDR3 region has the DNA TGTGCCAGCAGCGCCGGGACTAGCGGCTCCTACAATGAGCAGTTCTTC.

The chain recombines TRBV6-2 or TRBV6-3 with TRBJ2-4, with a tentative D call TRBD2 (5 bases). The closer fit of TRBJ2-7 to the DNA end suggests the J call may be wrong. Germline loops: CDR1 MNHEY, CDR2 SVGEGT. The CDR3 has 13 residues. Here the CDR3 reads CASSSRTFGEQYF. The CDR3 coding sequence is TGTGCCAGCAGTTCCCGGACTTTTGGCGAGCAGTACTTC.

Remarks on this clonotype: The junction shows a germline mismatch at one end, possibly a read error. V and J are TRBV7-7 and TRBJ2-5; weak D call: TRBD1 (6 bases). CDR1 is SSHAT, CDR2 FNYEAQ, per germline (reference sequence). This CDR3 has 15 amino acids. The CDR3 region has the DNA TGTGCTAGCAGCTTAAGGACAGAACCACAAGACACCCAGTACTTC. Its protein product is CASSLRTEPQDTQYF.

This clonotype turned up a few times. The rearrangement joins TRBV13 to TRBJ2-5, with D maybe TRBD1 (7 bases). The CDR3 consists of 16 residues. V was pared by 6 bases and J by 0 bases, with 17 bases between. Germline CDR1 is PRHDT and CDR2 is FYEKMQ (reference sequence). CDR3 sequence reads: CASSQGDSKYQETQYF. The DNA for the CDR3 is TGTGCCAGCAGTCAGGGGGACTCAAAGTACCAAGAGACCCAGTACTTC. Variable domain in full (rest from reference TRBV13 and TRBJ2-5): AAGVIQSPRHLIKEKRETATLKCYPIPRHDTVYWYQQGPGQDPQFLISFYEKMQSDKGSIPDRFSAQQFSDYHSELNMSSLELGDSALYFCASSQGDSKYQETQYFGPGTRLLVL.

This sequence joins TRBV12-3 or TRBV12-4 and TRBJ1-1; no reliable D call. The V end lost 6 bases, the J end lost 2 bases, and 13 bases lay between the germline ends. The CDR3 has 14 residues. CDR3 in DNA: TGTGCCAGCAGGAAGGCAGGTGACAACACTGAAGCTTTCTTT. It yields the protein CASRKAGDNTEAFF.